These 15 T cell receptor beta chains originate from one sample sequenced in a study of T cells after yellow fever vaccination. Each CDR3 protein gets one entry after TCRdb re-called the 5' RACE reads with MiXCR. The data show approximately 510,000 distinct CDR3 sequences, 21% seen once. The sample was PBMCs, taken about 21 days after the first yellow fever vaccination. These receptors came from a man younger than 30 who received the YFV17D yellow fever vaccine.

The chain uses TRBV12-3 or TRBV12-4 and TRBJ1-2; D gene uncertain. CDR3 length: 12 residues. The V gene lost 1 base and the J gene lost 7 bases, with 7 bases spanning the gap. The CDR3 sequence is CASSLGGIGYTF. CDR3 sequence (DNA): TGTGCCAGCAGTTTAGGGGGTATTGGCTACACCTTC.

This clonotype was picked up a small number of times. The chain employs TRBV6-2 or TRBV6-3 and TRBJ2-1, with 7 bases aligning to TRBD2. Germline V gene lookup returns CDR1 MNHEY and CDR2 SVGEGT. V dropped 4 bases and J dropped 5; count of bases not matched to a gene: 14. The CDR3 has 17 residues. This CDR3 reads CASSFPNLVLANNEQFF. CDR3 DNA sequence: TGTGCCAGCAGTTTCCCTAACCTCGTACTAGCGAACAATGAGCAGTTCTTC.

The chain joins TRBV2 to TRBJ2-5, with D hard to call. The CDR3 totals 13 residues. The V gene lost 6 bases and the J gene lost 4 bases, with 12 bases spanning the gap. The V gene's germline CDR1 is SNHLY and CDR2 FYNNEI. CDR3 nucleotides: TGTGCCAGCAGGGAAAGGGAAGGAGAGACCCAGTACTTC. Translating gives CASREREGETQYF.

The chain employs TRBV6-2 or TRBV6-3 and TRBJ2-3; D may be TRBD2 (5 bases). The germline V gene has CDR1 MNHEY and CDR2 SVGEGT. The V and J ends lost 5 bases and 8 bases respectively, with 17 bases between them. This CDR3 comprises 14 residues. For the CDR3, the DNA is TGTGCCAGCAGTCAAGACGGGGTAATTGTTACGCAGTATTTT. Protein product: CASSQDGVIVTQYF.

This clonotype has ten or more counts. This chain joins TRBV7-6 and TRBJ2-5; no firm D call. This CDR3 spans 15 amino acids. Looked up from germline, CDR1 is SGHVS and CDR2 is FNYEAQ. Deletions cut 1 base from V and 2 bases from J, with 11 bases between. The CDR3 DNA sequence: TGTGCCAGCAGCTTAGGAGGCAGTCGACAAGAGACCCAGTACTTC. Encoded protein: CASSLGGSRQETQYF. The entire variable domain, with the rest obtained from reference TRBV7-6 and TRBJ2-5, is as follows: GAGVSQSPRYKVTKRGQDVALRCDPISGHVSLYWYRQALGQGPEFLTYFNYEAQQDKSGLPNDRFSAERPEGSISTLTIQRTEQRDSAMYRCASSLGGSRQETQYFGPGTRLLVL.

The chain uses TRBV9 and TRBJ2-1; no clear D gene. The CDR3 loop spans 14 amino acids. V lost 0 bases to trimming and J lost 3 bases, with 7 bases between them. Germline CDR1 SGDLS, CDR2 YYNGEE. CDR3 coding DNA: TGTGCCAGCAGCGTAGTTGGGGACTACAATGAGCAGTTCTTC. Translation: CASSVVGDYNEQFF.

The gene calls are TRBV12-3 or TRBV12-4 and TRBJ2-1; D call uncertain. The CDR3 spans 13 residues. Between the trimmed V and J ends, which lost 5 bases and 7 bases, there was a span of 12 bases. The CDR3 sequence: CASSPRPRNEQFF. CDR3 nucleotides: TGTGCCAGCAGTCCCCGGCCACGAAATGAGCAGTTCTTC.

The chain has TRBV7-2 and TRBJ1-4, with D hard to call. This CDR3 spans 13 amino acids. The germline V gene has CDR1 SGHTA and CDR2 FQGNSA. Trimming cost V 7 bases and J 5 bases, with 11 bases left between them. The CDR3 region has the DNA TGTGCCAGCACCCCAATCGGGAATGAAAAACTGTTTTTT. It yields the protein CASTPIGNEKLFF.

V gene TRBV28 combines with J gene TRBJ1-3; D uncertain. The CDR3 spans 12 residues. Per the germline V gene, CDR1 is MDHEN and CDR2 is SYDVKM. The V end was cut by 4 bases, the J end by 6 bases, with 7 bases between. CDR3 residues: CASSSRPNTIYF. CDR3 sequence (DNA): TGTGCCAGCAGTTCCCGTCCAAACACCATATATTTT.

This chain joins TRBV20-1 and TRBJ1-2; 7 bases are a match to TRBD1. J lost 8 bases, V lost 3 bases, and 15 bases had no gene match. Germline V gene data show CDR1 as DFQATT and CDR2 as SNEGSKA (reference sequence). CDR3 size: 15 residues. This CDR3 reads CSASRLPGQNLGYTF. CDR3 sequence (DNA): TGCAGTGCTAGCCGCCTGCCGGGACAGAACTTAGGCTACACCTTC.

This clonotype was recorded at least ten times. The chain joins TRBV5-1 to TRBJ2-1; no clear D gene. The CDR3 runs 12 residues. Per the germline V gene, CDR1 is SGHRS and CDR2 is YFSETQ. V lost 0 bases and J lost 5, with 3 bases in between. DNA of the CDR3: TGCGCCAGCAGCTTGGGGCACAATGAGCAGTTCTTC. It specifies CASSLGHNEQFF.

This clonotype was observed a few times. This sequence joins TRBV5-1 and TRBJ2-2; D might be TRBD2 (6 bases). Trimming stripped 4 bases from V and 5 bases from J, with 18 bases between. CDR3 length equals 16 residues. Germline lookup yields CDR1 SGHRS and CDR2 YFSETQ. The DNA for the CDR3 is TGCGCCAGCAGCGGAAATAGCGGTATGGGAACCGGGGAGCTGTTTTTT. As protein: CASSGNSGMGTGELFF.

The chain couples TRBV2 to TRBJ1-6, with TRBD1 as a possible D gene (6 bases). The V end was cut by 0 bases, the J end by 0 bases, with 12 bases between. CDR1 and CDR2 (germline): SNHLY, FYNNEI. The CDR3 is 18 residues long. The CDR3 sequence: CASSEAGALSSYNSPLHF. CDR3 coding DNA: TGTGCCAGCAGTGAAGCGGGGGCACTGAGCTCCTATAATTCACCCCTCCACTTT.

This clonotype was seen a few times. V usage is TRBV6-1 and J usage is TRBJ1-4; the D is unclear. The CDR3 spans 15 residues. V was shortened by 2 bases and J by 2 bases, with 9 bases between the two germline ends. Germline CDR1 is MNHNS and CDR2 is SASEGT. CDR3 nucleotides: TGTGCCAGCAGTGAAATCGGGGTGACTAATGAAAAACTGTTTTTT. Translation: CASSEIGVTNEKLFF.

This clonotype turned up a few times. The chain employs TRBV12-5 and TRBJ2-2; TRBD1 aligns across 10 bases. Germline CDR1 LGHNT, CDR2 FRNRAP. The CDR3 contains 13 residues. The junction had 1 base not matched to a gene; V was cut back by 9 bases and J by 3 bases. CDR3 sequence: CASGQGDTGELFF. CDR3 coding DNA: TGTGCTAGCGGACAGGGGGACACCGGGGAGCTGTTTTTT.